Each of the 2 T cell receptor beta chains below was sequenced from the same sample in a study of T cell responses to AZD1222 COVID-19 vaccine. Sequenced by immunoSEQ multiplex PCR; TCRdb stores in-frame clones only, minus some. Here the sample spans 150,000 to 190,000 clones, around 85% being singletons. The sequencing here drew on peripheral blood, taken after recovery from COVID-19. The receptor source for this set is an adult who had recovered from COVID-19.

This clone was detected only once. The chain combines TRBV2 with TRBJ1-2; the D is unclear. Per germline, CDR1 SNHLY and CDR2 FYNNEI. The germline V and J ends were trimmed by 4 bases and 4 bases, with 7 bases remaining between them. The CDR3 consists of 12 residues. The CDR3 region has the DNA TGTGCCAGCAGTGCTGCCAGCTATGGCTACACCTTC. Residues: CASSAASYGYTF.

J is TRBJ1-1 and V is TRBV6-5; D is unclear. The ends were cut back, 7 bases at V and 5 bases at J, with 11 bases in the middle. The CDR3 runs 12 residues. The germline gives CDR1 MNHEY, CDR2 SVGAGI. CDR3 sequence (DNA): TGTGCCAGCACCAACATCCGAACTGAAGCTTTCTTT. Its translation: CASTNIRTEAFF.